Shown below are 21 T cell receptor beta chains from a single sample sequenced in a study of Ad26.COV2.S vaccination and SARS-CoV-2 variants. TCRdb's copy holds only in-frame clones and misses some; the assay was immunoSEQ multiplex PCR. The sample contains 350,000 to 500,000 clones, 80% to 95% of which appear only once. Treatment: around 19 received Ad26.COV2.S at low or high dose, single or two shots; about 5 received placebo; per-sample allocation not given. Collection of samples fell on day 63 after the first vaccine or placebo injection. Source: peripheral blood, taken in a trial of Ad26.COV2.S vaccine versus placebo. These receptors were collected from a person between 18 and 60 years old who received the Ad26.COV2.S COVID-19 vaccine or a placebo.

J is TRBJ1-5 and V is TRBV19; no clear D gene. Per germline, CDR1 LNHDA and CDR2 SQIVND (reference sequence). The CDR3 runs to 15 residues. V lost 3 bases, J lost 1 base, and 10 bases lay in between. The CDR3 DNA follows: TGTGCCAGTAGTATTGGGCAGATAAGCAATCAGCCCCAGCATTTT. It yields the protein CASSIGQISNQPQHF.

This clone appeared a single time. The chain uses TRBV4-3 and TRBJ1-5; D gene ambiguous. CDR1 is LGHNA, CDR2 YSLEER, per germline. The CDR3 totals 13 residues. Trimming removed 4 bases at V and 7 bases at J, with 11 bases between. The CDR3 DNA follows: TGCGCCAGCAGCCTTGGGGATGGGCAGCCCCAGCATTTT. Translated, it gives CASSLGDGQPQHF.

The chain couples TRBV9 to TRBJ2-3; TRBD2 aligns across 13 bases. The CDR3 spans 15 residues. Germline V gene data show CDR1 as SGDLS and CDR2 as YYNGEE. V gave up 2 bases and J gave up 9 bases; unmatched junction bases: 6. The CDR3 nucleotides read TGTGCCAGCAGCGTTTCCGGGACTAGCGGGGTGACGCAGTATTTT. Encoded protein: CASSVSGTSGVTQYF. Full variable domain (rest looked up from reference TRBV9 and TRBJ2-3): DSGVTQTPKHLITATGQRVTLRCSPRSGDLSVYWYQQSLDQGLQFLIQYYNGEERAKGNILERFSAQQFPDLHSELNLSSLELGDSALYFCASSVSGTSGVTQYFGPGTRLTVL.

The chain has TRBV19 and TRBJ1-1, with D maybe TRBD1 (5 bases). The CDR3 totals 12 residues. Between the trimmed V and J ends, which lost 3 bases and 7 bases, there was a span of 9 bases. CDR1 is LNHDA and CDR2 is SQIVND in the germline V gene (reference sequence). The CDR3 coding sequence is TGTGCCAGTAGTATTTACACAGGTGAAGCTTTCTTT. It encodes CASSIYTGEAFF.

The CDR3 sequence is CASSPTGLWEKLFF. The CDR3 region has the DNA TGTGCCAGCAGCCCTACGGGGCTTTGGGAAAAACTGTTTTTT. V usage is TRBV3-1 (or the pseudogene TRBV3-2) and J usage is TRBJ1-4; tentatively, D is TRBD1 (5 bases). CDR3 length equals 14 residues. Germline CDR1 and CDR2: LGHDT and YNNKEL (reference sequence). Trimming removed 4 bases from V and 8 bases from J, with 14 bases in between.

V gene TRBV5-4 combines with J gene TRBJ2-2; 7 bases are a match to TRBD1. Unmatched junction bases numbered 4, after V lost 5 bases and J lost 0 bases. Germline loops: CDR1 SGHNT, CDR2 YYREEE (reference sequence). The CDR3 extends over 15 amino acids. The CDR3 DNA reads TGTGCCAGCAGTCTGACAGGGACGAACACCGGGGAGCTGTTTTTT. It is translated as CASSLTGTNTGELFF.

CDR3 DNA sequence: TGCGCCAGCAGCCAAGACAGGGCTTCTGGAAACACCATATATTTT. The encoded protein is CASSQDRASGNTIYF. V and J are TRBV4-3 and TRBJ1-3; tentatively, D is TRBD1 (5 bases). The CDR3 has 15 residues. Germline CDR1 and CDR2: LGHNA and YSLEER. Trimming removed 0 bases at V and 1 base at J, with 7 bases between.

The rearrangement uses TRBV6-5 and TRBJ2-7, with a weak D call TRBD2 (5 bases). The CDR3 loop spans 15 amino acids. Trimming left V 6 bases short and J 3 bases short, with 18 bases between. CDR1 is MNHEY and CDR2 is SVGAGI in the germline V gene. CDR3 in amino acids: CASSPTRSFNYEQYF. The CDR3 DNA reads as TGTGCCAGCAGCCCAACTAGGTCCTTTAACTACGAGCAGTACTTC.

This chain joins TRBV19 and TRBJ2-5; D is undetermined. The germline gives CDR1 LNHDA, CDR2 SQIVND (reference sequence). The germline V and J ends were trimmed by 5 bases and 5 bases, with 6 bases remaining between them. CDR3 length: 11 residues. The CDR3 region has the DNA TGTGCCAGTAGTGTTGGGGAGACCCAGTACTTC. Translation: CASSVGETQYF.

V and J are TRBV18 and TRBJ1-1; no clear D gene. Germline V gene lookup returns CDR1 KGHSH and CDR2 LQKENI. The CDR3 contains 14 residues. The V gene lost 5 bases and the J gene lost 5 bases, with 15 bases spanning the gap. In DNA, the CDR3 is TGTGCCAGCTCATCTACGGACCCTATAACTGAAGCTTTCTTT. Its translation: CASSSTDPITEAFF.

CDR3 coding DNA: TGTGCCAGCAGCTTAACAGGGGACTACGAGCAGTACTTC. As protein: CASSLTGDYEQYF. The chain links TRBV7-8 to TRBJ2-7; 7 bases fit TRBD1. Germline V lookup: CDR1 SGHVS, CDR2 FQNEAQ. V shed 2 bases and J 3 bases; nucleotides not matched to a gene: 1. This CDR3 region has 13 residues.

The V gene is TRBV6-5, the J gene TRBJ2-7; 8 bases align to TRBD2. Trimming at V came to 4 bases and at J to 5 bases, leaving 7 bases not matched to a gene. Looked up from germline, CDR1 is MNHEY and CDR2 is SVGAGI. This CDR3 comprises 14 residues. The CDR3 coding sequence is TGTGCCAGCAGTTTAGCGGGAAGTAGGAACGAGCAGTACTTC. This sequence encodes CASSLAGSRNEQYF.

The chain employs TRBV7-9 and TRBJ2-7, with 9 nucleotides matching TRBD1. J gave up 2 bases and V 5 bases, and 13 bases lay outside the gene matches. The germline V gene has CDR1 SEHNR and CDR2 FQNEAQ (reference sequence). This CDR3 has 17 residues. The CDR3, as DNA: TGTGCCAGCAGCCAGGGACAGGGTCGGTCCAAGGCCTACGAGCAGTACTTC. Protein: CASSQGQGRSKAYEQYF.

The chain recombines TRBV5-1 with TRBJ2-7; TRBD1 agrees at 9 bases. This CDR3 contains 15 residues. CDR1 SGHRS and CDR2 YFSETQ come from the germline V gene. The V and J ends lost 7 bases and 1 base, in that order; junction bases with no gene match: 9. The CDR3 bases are TGCGCCAGCGGGCCCGGGACAGGGATTTCCTACGAGCAGTACTTC. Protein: CASGPGTGISYEQYF. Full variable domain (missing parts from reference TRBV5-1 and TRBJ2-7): KAGVTQTPRYLIKTRGQQVTLSCSPISGHRSVSWYQQTPGQGLQFLFEYFSETQRNKGNFPGRFSGRQFSNSRSEMNVSTLELGDSALYLCASGPGTGISYEQYFGPGTRLTVT.

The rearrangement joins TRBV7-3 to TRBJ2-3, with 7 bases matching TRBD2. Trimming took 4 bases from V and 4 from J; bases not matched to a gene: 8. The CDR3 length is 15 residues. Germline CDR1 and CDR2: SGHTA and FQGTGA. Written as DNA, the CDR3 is TGTGCCAGCAGCTCGACTAGCTTAAGGGCAGATACGCAGTATTTT. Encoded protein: CASSSTSLRADTQYF.

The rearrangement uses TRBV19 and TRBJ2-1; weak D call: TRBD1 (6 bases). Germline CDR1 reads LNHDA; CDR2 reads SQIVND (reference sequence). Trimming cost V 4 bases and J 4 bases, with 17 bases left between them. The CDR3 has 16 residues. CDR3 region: CASSTYRERGYNEQFF. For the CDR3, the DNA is TGTGCCAGTAGTACTTACAGGGAAAGGGGTTACAATGAGCAGTTCTTC.

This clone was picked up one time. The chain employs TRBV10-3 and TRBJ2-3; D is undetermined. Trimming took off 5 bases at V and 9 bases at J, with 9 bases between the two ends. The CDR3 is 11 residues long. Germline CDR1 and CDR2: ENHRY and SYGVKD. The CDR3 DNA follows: TGTGCCATCAGTCCGGCCGAAACGCAGTATTTT. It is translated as CAISPAETQYF.

DNA of the CDR3: TGTGCCAGCAGCGCACCCTTTTATGGAGAGACCCAGTACTTC. Translation: CASSAPFYGETQYF. This chain connects TRBV11-2 to TRBJ2-5; no firm D call. This CDR3 region has 14 residues. The germline CDR1 and CDR2 sequences are SGHAT and FQNNGV. V lost 5 bases and J lost 4, with 14 bases in between.

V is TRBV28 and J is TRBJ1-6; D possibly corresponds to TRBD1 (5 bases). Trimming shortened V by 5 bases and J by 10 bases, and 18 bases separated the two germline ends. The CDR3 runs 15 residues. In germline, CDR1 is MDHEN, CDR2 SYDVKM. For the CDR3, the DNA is TGTGCCAGCAGTCCCTCGGAGGGGAGATCATCACCCCTCCACTTT. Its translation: CASSPSEGRSSPLHF. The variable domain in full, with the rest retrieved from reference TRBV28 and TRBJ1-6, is DVKVTQSSRYLVKRTGEKVFLECVQDMDHENMFWYRQDPGLGLRLIYFSYDVKMKEKGDIPEGYSVSREKKERFSLILESASTNQTSMYLCASSPSEGRSSPLHFGNGTRLTVT.

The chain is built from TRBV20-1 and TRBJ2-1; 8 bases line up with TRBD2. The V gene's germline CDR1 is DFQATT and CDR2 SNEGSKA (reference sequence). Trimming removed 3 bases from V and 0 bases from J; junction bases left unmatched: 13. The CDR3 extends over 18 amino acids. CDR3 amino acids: CSASFLGLAGPSYNEQFF. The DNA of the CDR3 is TGCAGTGCTAGTTTCCTCGGCCTAGCGGGTCCCTCCTACAATGAGCAGTTCTTC.

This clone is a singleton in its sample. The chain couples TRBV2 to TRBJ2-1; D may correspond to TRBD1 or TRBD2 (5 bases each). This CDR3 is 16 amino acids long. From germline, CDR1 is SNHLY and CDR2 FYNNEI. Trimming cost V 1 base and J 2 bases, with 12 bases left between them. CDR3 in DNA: TGTGCCAGCAGTGAAGGTGGGGGAGCCCCCTACAATGAGCAGTTCTTC. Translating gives CASSEGGGAPYNEQFF.